The 26 T cell receptor beta chains presented below share a single source sample, sequenced in a study of CD8+CD57+ T cells in acquired aplastic anemia listed by TCRdb under 2018. TCRdb names Illumina HiSeq 2000 as the instrument used. TCR beta VDJ combination and CDR3 sequence profiling used genomic DNA as the template. Through fastp at Q25 and MiXCR, TCRdb rebuilt clones from the public reads, retaining in-frame beta chains. Each CDR3 protein gets just one entry, which takes the most common genes and DNA from the rows behind it. The sample table holds approximately 380,000 distinct CDR3 sequences, of which 55% to 70% were seen once. Clones ranked in the top ten supply under 5% of the sample. Sequences were obtained from sorted CD4+, CD8+, or CD8+CD57+ T cells (not recorded which) from PBMCs. These receptors were taken from a human donor in good health, serving as a control.

To note about this clonotype: At one end, the junction sequence differs from germline, possibly due to a read error. The V and J genes are TRBV7-9 and TRBJ1-1; D remains unclear. Germline CDR1 is SEHNR and CDR2 is FQNEAQ (reference sequence). The CDR3 loop spans 13 amino acids. The CDR3 loop is CASRSASNPEAFF. CDR3 nucleotides: TGTGCCAGCAGATCAGCTTCGAACCCTGAAGCTTTCTTT.

About this clonotype: Relative to the germline gene, one junction end is altered; a read error may explain this. This chain links TRBV9 with TRBJ1-2; TRBD1 might be the D (5 bases). The CDR3 length is 12 residues. In germline, CDR1 is SGDLS, CDR2 YYNGEE. CDR3 region: CASSVGRGVSSF. In DNA, the CDR3 is TGCGCCAGCAGCGTGGGACGGGGGGTGTCCTCCTTC.

As for this clonotype: Mismatch with germline at one junction end may stem from a read error. V is TRBV7-2 and J is TRBJ1-4; TRBD1 is a possible D gene (5 bases). Germline CDR1 SGHTA, CDR2 FQGNSA. The CDR3 length is 14 residues. CDR3 sequence reads: CASSPGSAGGELFF. CDR3 bases: TGCGCCAGCAGCCCCGGGTCCGCGGGGGGAGAACTGTTCTTT.

The table lists this clonotype with many counts. The chain combines TRBV29-1 with TRBJ2-3; D unclear. V was trimmed by 6 bases and J by 2 bases, leaving 9 bases between them. There are 12 residues in the CDR3. CDR1 is SQVTM, CDR2 ANQGSEA, per germline. This CDR3 reads CSVLGSTDTQYF. CDR3 nucleotides: TGCAGCGTCCTAGGGTCCACAGATACGCAGTATTTT.

This clonotype was seen only a few times. V gene TRBV10-3 combines with J gene TRBJ1-6; 10 nucleotides line up with TRBD1. Trimming took 0 bases from V and 9 from J; bases not matched to a gene: 5. Germline V gene data show CDR1 as ENHRY and CDR2 as SYGVKD. The CDR3 extends over 16 amino acids. The CDR3 DNA is TGTGCCATCAGTGAGTCACAGACAGGGGGCGCTTCACCCCTCCACTTT. Translation gives CAISESQTGGASPLHF.

A note on this clonotype: Likely a read error: the CDR3 ends without its conserved phenylalanine or tryptophan. The DNA is left out, because the CDR3 cannot be placed on it with certainty; the CDR3 is given as TCRdb lists it. This rearrangement joins TRBV2 to TRBJ2-1; TRBD1, the D gene given by the table, was not confirmed from the DNA. With termini counted, the CDR3 has 16 amino acids. Germline V gives CDR1 SNHLY, CDR2 FYNNEI. CDR3 protein: CASSPRVKNTEAFFGH.

This chain uses TRBV7-2 with TRBJ1-3, with D perhaps matching TRBD1 (5 bases). There are 12 residues in the CDR3. The germline V gene encodes CDR1 SGHTA and CDR2 FQGNSA. V was cut by 8 bases and J by 7 bases, with 12 bases left in between. CDR3 bases: TGTGCCAGCGTCCTGGGGGGGAACACCATATATTTT. Translating it yields CASVLGGNTIYF.

Notes on this clonotype: This CDR3 is missing its conserved last phenylalanine or tryptophan, likely due to a read error. The DNA is omitted, as the CDR3 cannot be located on it reliably, and the CDR3 follows TCRdb's listing. The chain has TRBV7-9 and TRBJ2-7; the table gives TRBD1 as D, unverified against the DNA. Germline-derived CDR1 and CDR2 are SEHNR and FQNEAQ (reference sequence). With termini counted, the CDR3 has 13 amino acids. CDR3 loop: CASSSTGGDEDTE.

The rearrangement joins TRBV7-4 to TRBJ2-3; D remains ambiguous. Trimming removed 5 bases at V and 12 bases at J, with 24 bases between. Germline-derived CDR1 and CDR2 are SGHVT and SQSDAQ. The CDR3 contains 15 residues. Here the CDR3 DNA reads TGTGCCAGCAGCGTAGACGGTGATAGCAATGAGCCCCAGTATTTT. Translated: CASSVDGDSNEPQYF. Complete variable domain (other parts from reference TRBV7-4 and TRBJ2-3): GAGVSQSPRYKVAKRGRDVALRCDSISGHVTLYWYRQTLGQGSEVLTYSQSDAQRDKSGRPSGRFSAERPERSVSTLKIQRTEQGDSAVYLCASSVDGDSNEPQYFGPGTRLTVL.

For this clonotype: Germline is not matched at one junction end, which may reflect a read error. The rearrangement joins TRBV9 to TRBJ1-2; D may be TRBD1 (5 bases). Germline CDR1 is SGDLS and CDR2 is YYNGEE. CDR3 size: 14 residues. The DNA of the CDR3 is TGTGCCAGCAGCTCAGTCAGGGCCTACTACAATGAGCCCTTC. Its protein is CASSSVRAYYNEPF.

This rearrangement joins TRBV15 to TRBJ1-1; 7 bases line up with TRBD1. This CDR3 region has 16 residues. Unmatched junction bases numbered 14, after V lost 5 bases and J lost 5 bases. Germline CDR1 and CDR2: LNHNV and YYDKDF (reference sequence). In DNA, the CDR3 is TGTGCCACCAGCTGGGGAGTAGGACAGGAGGTAACTGAAGCTTTCTTT. Translation: CATSWGVGQEVTEAFF.

The V gene is TRBV11-3, the J gene TRBJ2-7; tentatively, D is TRBD1 or TRBD2 (5 bases each). CDR1 SGHNT and CDR2 YENEEA come from the germline V gene. The V end was cut by 10 bases, the J end by 6 bases, with 22 bases between. This CDR3 contains 14 residues. CDR3 DNA: TGTGCCACCTGGACCAAGCGGACACGGACCGAGCAGTACTTC. Translating it yields CATWTKRTRTEQYF.

A word on this clonotype: This CDR3 is missing its conserved last phenylalanine or tryptophan, likely due to a read error. It is unclear where the CDR3 begins or ends on the DNA, so no DNA is shown, and the CDR3 is as TCRdb lists it. The V call is TRBV7-2, the J call TRBJ1-1. The CDR3 length equals 13 residues, ends included. Germline CDR1 reads SGHTA; CDR2 reads FQGNSA. This CDR3 reads CASSVSPGMNTEA.

Concerning this clonotype itself: This CDR3 is missing its conserved last phenylalanine or tryptophan, likely due to a read error. The DNA is omitted, as the CDR3 cannot be located on it reliably, and the CDR3 follows TCRdb's listing. The chain recombines TRBV7-8 with TRBJ1-4; no DNA check was done on the table's D call, TRBD1. Germline lookup yields CDR1 SGHVS and CDR2 FQNEAQ. The CDR3 adds up to 15 amino acids, both ends counted. The CDR3 loop reads CASSSSGARDSYGFL.

V gene TRBV9 combines with J gene TRBJ1-6; D unclear. V was trimmed by 3 bases and J by 16 bases, leaving 23 bases between them. The CDR3 consists of 15 residues. The germline CDR1 and CDR2 sequences are SGDLS and YYNGEE. In DNA, the CDR3 is TGTGCCAGCAGCGCCGGGCCTAGTATAGATTCAGTACTCCACTTT. It specifies CASSAGPSIDSVLHF. The whole variable domain, filled in from reference TRBV9 and TRBJ1-6, reads DSGVTQTPKHLITATGQRVTLRCSPRSGDLSVYWYQQSLDQGLQFLIQYYNGEERAKGNILERFSAQQFPDLHSELNLSSLELGDSALYFCASSAGPSIDSVLHFGNGTRLTVT.

The sample holds many counts of this clonotype. This rearrangement joins TRBV20-1 to TRBJ2-7, with TRBD2 identical over 10 bases. Germline V gene lookup returns CDR1 DFQATT and CDR2 SNEGSKA (reference sequence). The CDR3 loop spans 16 amino acids. V gave up 5 bases and J gave up 3 bases; unmatched junction bases: 13. CDR3 bases: TGCAGTGCTCGCGCACCGATTTCTAGCGGGAGCTACGAGCAGTACTTC. This gives the protein CSARAPISSGSYEQYF.

The chain links TRBV20-1 to TRBJ1-4; 9 bases agree with TRBD1. The V and J ends lost 3 bases and 10 bases, in that order; junction bases with no gene match: 12. Germline CDR1 is DFQATT and CDR2 is SNEGSKA (reference sequence). The CDR3 is 15 residues long. Here the CDR3 reads CSARHTGGVVRKLFF. The CDR3 DNA reads TGCAGTGCTAGGCACACAGGGGGCGTGGTGCGAAAACTGTTTTTT.

This clonotype was counted a few times. The rearrangement uses TRBV29-1 and TRBJ2-7; D may be TRBD2 (6 bases). The germline gives CDR1 SQVTM, CDR2 ANQGSEA. Trimming cost V 1 base and J 7 bases, with 23 bases left between them. This CDR3 has 16 residues. The DNA for the CDR3 is TGCAGCGTTGAAGGCGGGGCGTTCCATAAGCAAAGGGAGCAGTACTTC. Its protein is CSVEGGAFHKQREQYF.

This clonotype was picked up one time. The J gene is TRBJ2-6, the V gene TRBV19; 10 nucleotides agree with TRBD1. Per germline, CDR1 LNHDA and CDR2 SQIVND (reference sequence). V dropped 3 bases and J dropped 0; count of bases not matched to a gene: 5. This CDR3 contains 18 residues. This CDR3 reads CASSIPGTGDSGANVLTF. Written as DNA, the CDR3 is TGTGCCAGTAGTATCCCCGGGACAGGGGACTCTGGGGCCAACGTCCTGACTTTC.

Worth noting for this clonotype: At one boundary the junction diverges from the germline segment, which might be a read error. CDR3 nucleotides: TGTGCCAGCAGCTCCTTTCCGGGGGGGGCAGATGAGCGGTTCTTC. Translating it yields CASSSFPGGADERFF. This rearrangement joins TRBV7-2 to TRBJ2-1; 8 bases fit TRBD2. The CDR3 is made up of 15 amino acids. CDR1 is SGHTA and CDR2 is FQGNSA in the germline V gene.

This chain connects TRBV20-1 to TRBJ1-5, with D perhaps TRBD1 (5 bases). Germline loops: CDR1 DFQATT, CDR2 SNEGSKA (reference sequence). This CDR3 comprises 13 residues. Trimming pared 1 base from V and 9 bases from J, leaving 13 bases between. The CDR3 here is CSARGQGAGPQHF. The CDR3 nucleotides read TGCAGTGCTAGAGGCCAAGGGGCCGGGCCCCAGCATTTT.

This chain connects TRBV9 to TRBJ1-5; D gene uncertain. The J call is uncertain, as TRBJ2-3 better fits the DNA end. Germline CDR1 SGDLS, CDR2 YYNGEE. The CDR3 spans 14 residues. The CDR3 sequence: CASSGAGRLKLQYF. CDR3 coding DNA: TGTGCCAGCAGCGGGGCTGGTAGGCTTAAGCTTCAGTATTTT.

The sample holds many counts of this clonotype. The J gene is TRBJ1-3, the V gene TRBV25-1, with a possible D match to TRBD1 (5 bases). Germline assignment: CDR1 MGHDK and CDR2 SYGVNS. Trimming took 4 bases from V and 1 from J, leaving 17 bases between them. The CDR3 is 17 residues long. The CDR3 loop is CASSGRDLSFSGNTIYF. The CDR3 DNA follows: TGTGCCAGCAGTGGCCGGGACCTTTCTTTTTCTGGAAACACCATATATTTT.

This clonotype was seen ten or more times. The V call is TRBV27, the J call TRBJ2-7; 7 bases agree with TRBD1. CDR1 and CDR2 from the germline V gene are MNHEY and SMNVEV (reference sequence). J was trimmed by 2 bases and V by 6 bases; bases with no gene match: 7. The CDR3 is 14 amino acids. The CDR3 loop reads CASSLTTGAYEQYF. CDR3 DNA: TGTGCCAGCAGCCTTACTACAGGGGCCTACGAGCAGTACTTC.

In this sample, this clonotype turned up many times. The chain carries TRBV6-5 and TRBJ2-7; weak D call: TRBD2 (6 bases). The V and J ends lost 8 bases and 7 bases respectively, with 18 bases between them. There are 13 residues in the CDR3. Per the germline V gene, CDR1 is MNHEY and CDR2 is SVGAGI. The CDR3 here is CASGDTSLTEQYF. The DNA of the CDR3 is TGTGCCAGCGGAGATACTAGCCTAACGGAGCAGTACTTC.

As regards this clonotype: A read error may account for a junction end that differs from germline. The chain has TRBV5-5 and TRBJ1-3; no firm D call. CDR1 is SGHKS, CDR2 YYEKEE, per germline (reference sequence). The CDR3 is 13 residues long. CDR3 nucleotides: TGTGCCAGCTGCTTCGTCGCTGGAAACACCATATATTTT. Its translation is CASCFVAGNTIYF.